Following are 20 T cell receptor beta chains from one sample sequenced in a study of blood T cells in healthy people across ages. Sample-barcoded 5' priming and a J-beta primer mix drove a second PCR of roughly 7 to 11 cycles. One entry per CDR3 protein, called by TCRdb with MiXCR from the 5' RACE reads. The sample records under 2,000,000 distinct CDR3 sequences, 49% being singletons. The sequenced sample was blood. Receptors originate from a woman between 40 and 55 years old in good health.

The V gene is TRBV15, the J gene TRBJ2-4; no firm D call. The CDR3 is 13 amino acids. Germline CDR1 and CDR2: LNHNV and YYDKDF (reference sequence). V lost 3 bases and J 2 bases, leaving 5 bases between the germline ends. The CDR3: CATSSNPKNIQYF. For the CDR3, the DNA is TGTGCCACCAGCAGCAACCCCAAAAACATTCAGTACTTC.

The gene calls are TRBV9 and TRBJ1-1; D ambiguous. CDR3 size: 15 residues. Trimming took 0 bases from V and 0 from J, leaving 9 bases between them. Germline CDR1 reads SGDLS; CDR2 reads YYNGEE. The chain's CDR3 is CASSVGQIMNTEAFF. The CDR3 coding sequence is TGTGCCAGCAGCGTAGGTCAGATCATGAACACTGAAGCTTTCTTT.

This clonotype was counted only a few times. The chain uses TRBV7-3 and TRBJ1-2; 8 nucleotides match TRBD1. This CDR3 region has 16 residues. V dropped 1 base and J dropped 4; count of bases not matched to a gene: 8. CDR1 and CDR2 from the germline V gene are SGHTA and FQGTGA. This CDR3 is CASSLSPGQGGYGYTF. The CDR3 coding sequence is TGTGCCAGCAGCTTAAGCCCCGGACAGGGAGGCTATGGCTACACCTTC.

The chain is built from TRBV15 and TRBJ1-6, with 7 nucleotides matching TRBD1. V was pared by 3 bases and J by 7 bases, with 0 bases of the junction left unmatched. CDR3 size: 13 residues. Germline V lookup: CDR1 LNHNV, CDR2 YYDKDF (reference sequence). The CDR3 reads CATSRTGNSPLHF. In nucleotides, the CDR3 is TGTGCCACCAGCAGGACAGGGAATTCACCCCTCCACTTT.

There are a few counts of this clonotype. The chain carries TRBV20-1 and TRBJ2-5; a weak D match, TRBD1 (5 bases). CDR1 and CDR2 from the germline V gene are DFQATT and SNEGSKA (reference sequence). V gave up 0 bases and J gave up 2 bases, with 10 bases separating them. CDR3 length: 14 amino acids. The CDR3 DNA reads as TGCAGTGCTAGAGATGTAACAGGACAAGAGACCCAGTACTTC. Translating gives CSARDVTGQETQYF.

This clonotype showed up just a few times. As DNA, the CDR3 is TGTGCCAGCAGTTCCACGACAGGTCAGAAGTACTTC. Translating gives CASSSTTGQKYF. The chain employs TRBV12-3 or TRBV12-4 and TRBJ2-5; D may be TRBD1 (6 bases). The CDR3 extends over 12 amino acids. The V end was cut by 4 bases, the J end by 12 bases, with 15 bases between.

The table lists this clonotype with a count of one. The rearrangement uses TRBV4-1 and TRBJ2-1; 10 bases are a match to TRBD2. With 2 bases clipped from V and 8 bases from J, the junction kept 6 bases outside the gene matches. CDR3 size: 15 residues. CDR1 and CDR2 (germline): MGHRA, YSYEKL. In DNA form, the CDR3 reads TGCGCCAGCAGCCAACGGAGCGGGGGGGCCGATGAGCAGTTCTTC. Residues: CASSQRSGGADEQFF.

This clonotype was recorded a few times. The V and J genes are TRBV20-1 and TRBJ2-7, with TRBD2 matching over 9 bases. The CDR3 consists of 15 residues. Per the germline V gene, CDR1 is DFQATT and CDR2 is SNEGSKA (reference sequence). V lost 4 bases and J lost 2; bases outside the gene matches: 9. CDR3 nucleotides: TGCAGTGCTAAGCGGGGACTAGCCCAGACCTACGAGCAGTACTTC. Translating it yields CSAKRGLAQTYEQYF.

This clonotype was detected once. V gene TRBV27 combines with J gene TRBJ2-1, with 8 bases aligning to TRBD2. CDR1 MNHEY and CDR2 SMNVEV come from the germline V gene (reference sequence). The V and J ends lost 7 bases and 10 bases, in that order; junction bases with no gene match: 15. CDR3 length equals 15 residues. CDR3 sequence: CASTLRGGRMYEQFF. CDR3 sequence (DNA): TGTGCCAGCACCCTACGGGGGGGGCGAATGTACGAGCAGTTCTTC.

The chain employs TRBV4-3 and TRBJ1-6; possibly TRBD1 for D (6 bases). The CDR3 is 16 residues long. V gave up 4 bases and J gave up 7 bases, with 17 bases separating them. Germline V CDR1 and CDR2: LGHNA, YSLEER. CDR3 region: CASSLLRQGWNSPLHF. DNA of the CDR3: TGCGCCAGCAGCCTCTTAAGGCAGGGGTGGAATTCACCCCTCCACTTT.

The gene calls are TRBV24-1 and TRBJ2-3; no definite D call. With 5 bases removed from V and 0 bases from J, the gap between germline ends came to 8 bases. There are 14 residues in the CDR3. From germline, CDR1 is KGHDR and CDR2 SFDVKD. The chain's CDR3 is CATSGRTSTDTQYF. CDR3 nucleotides: TGTGCCACCAGTGGCCGAACTAGCACAGATACGCAGTATTTT.

Concerning this clonotype itself: At one end, the junction sequence differs from germline, possibly due to a read error. The CDR3 protein is CSVPWPGKGYERYF. The CDR3 nucleotides are TGCAGCGTTCCTTGGCCAGGGAAGGGATACGAGCGGTACTTC. The genes are TRBV29-1 and TRBJ2-7; possibly TRBD1 for D (5 bases). Germline V gene data show CDR1 as SQVTM and CDR2 as ANQGSEA. CDR3 length: 14 residues.

Ten or more counts support this clonotype. Relative to the germline gene, one junction end is altered; a read error may explain this. V gene TRBV3-1 combines with J gene TRBJ2-7; a weak D match, TRBD1 (6 bases). Germline V gives CDR1 LGHDT, CDR2 YNNKEL (reference sequence). CDR3 size: 13 residues. In nucleotides, the CDR3 is TGTGCCAGCAGTCAAGTACAGGGTTACGAGCAGTACTTC. This sequence encodes CASSQVQGYEQYF.

The gene calls are TRBV5-1 and TRBJ1-1; D remains unclear. V was pared by 1 base and J by 3 bases, with 10 bases between. This CDR3 spans 14 amino acids. The germline V gene encodes CDR1 SGHRS and CDR2 YFSETQ. CDR3 coding DNA: TGCGCCAGCAGCTTGACGGGCCAGGACACTGAAGCTTTCTTT. Amino acids: CASSLTGQDTEAFF.

V usage is TRBV7-9 and J usage is TRBJ2-4; weak D call: TRBD1 (5 bases). The end of the DNA aligns better with TRBJ2-7, so the J call may be wrong. CDR3 length equals 16 residues. Germline loops: CDR1 SEHNR, CDR2 FQNEAQ (reference sequence). The CDR3 DNA reads TGTGCCAGCAGCTTAGCGCCTCGCGGACAAAGCTACGAGCAGTACTTC. Protein sequence: CASSLAPRGQSYEQYF.

This clonotype was detected only a few times. V and J are TRBV28 and TRBJ1-2; D is uncertain. Trimming shortened V by 10 bases and J by 6 bases, and 21 bases separated the two germline ends. Per the germline V gene, CDR1 is MDHEN and CDR2 is SYDVKM. This CDR3 has 14 residues. The CDR3 sequence: CATFSRVPLDGYTF. DNA for the CDR3: TGTGCCACCTTTTCTCGGGTGCCACTCGATGGCTACACCTTC.

The chain employs TRBV28 and TRBJ2-4, with 11 nucleotides matching TRBD2. The germline V gene has CDR1 MDHEN and CDR2 SYDVKM. The CDR3 totals 14 residues. J was trimmed by 15 bases and V by 2 bases; bases with no gene match: 9. DNA for the CDR3: TGTGCCAGCAGTTTAGGCTTAGCGGGGGGGACCATGTACTTC. Amino acids: CASSLGLAGGTMYF.

This clonotype came up a few times. The rearrangement uses TRBV21-1 and TRBJ1-1; TRBD1, the D gene given by the table, was not confirmed from the DNA. TRBV21-1 is flagged as a pseudogene. The CDR3 runs 14 residues. CDR3 sequence: CASSKRQGCTEAFF. CDR3 sequence (DNA): TGTGCCAGCAGCAAACGACAGGGATGCACTGAAGCTTTCTTT.

DNA of the CDR3: TGTGCCAGCAGCTCTCGACCGAGCTTAAAAGAGACCCAGTACTTC. It codes for CASSSRPSLKETQYF. The chain links TRBV7-9 to TRBJ2-5, with D unclear. CDR3 length: 15 residues. Trimming pared 4 bases from V and 3 bases from J, leaving 15 bases between. Germline assignment: CDR1 SEHNR and CDR2 FQNEAQ (reference sequence).

The chain employs TRBV7-8 and TRBJ1-5, with D unclear. The CDR3 is made up of 14 amino acids. Germline V gene lookup returns CDR1 SGHVS and CDR2 FQNEAQ. Trimming removed 4 bases from V and 7 bases from J, with 14 bases in between. CDR3 nucleotides: TGTGCCAGCAGCTCCAGAAGGGTGGGGCAGCCCCAGCATTTT. Translating gives CASSSRRVGQPQHF.